This T cell receptor (beta chain) is from a study of blood T cell repertoires in COVID-19. Across the study: Sources were T cells, B-cell-depleted T cells, or PBMCs; the material itself was cDNA or gDNA.

The length of the CDR3 is 15 residues. After removal of 5 bases from V and 6 bases from J, the junction contained 6 bases not matched to a gene. Germline V gene sequence: CDR1 MNHNY, CDR2 SVGAGI (reference sequence). The age range of participants was 18 to 89 years, with residence in about two dozen US areas. Participants were placed into cohorts based on the clinical history they reported. In the original workflow: Researchers report that nucleated cell counts were estimated from reference gene primer amplification. Data came from immunoSEQ multiplex PCR; TCRdb stores just in-frame clones and leaves some out. V, J and clone size derive from that table, while D and trimming were established from the DNA sequence. The sample consists of some 250,000 clones, about 90% of them appearing once.

Sequences were obtained from PBMCs or T cells enriched from blood (not recorded which). This TCR derives from a human donor in a cohort exposed to, infected with or recovered from COVID-19 (not recorded which). The donor label of this sample is uncertain. This sequence joins TRBV6-6 and TRBJ2-3; TRBD1 agrees at 12 bases. CDR3 DNA sequence: TGTGCCAGCAGTCGGGACAGGGGGCCGACCGATACGCAGTATTTT. The encoded protein is CASSRDRGPTDTQYF.